This T cell receptor (beta chain) originates from a study of graft-versus-host responses after intestinal transplantation. Germline lookup yields CDR1 SQVTM and CDR2 ANQGSEA. V was trimmed by 5 bases and J by 1 base, leaving 16 bases between them. The CDR3 consists of 15 residues. The table came from immunoSEQ multiplex PCR; TCRdb's copy has only in-frame clones and leaves some out. The sample comprises 50,000 or so clones, about 90% of which are singletons, and 2.7% rests with the top ten. The receptor was isolated from a human patient who received an intestinal transplant, so some T cells may come from the graft donor. The chain is built from TRBV29-1 and TRBJ2-3; tentatively, D is TRBD2 (6 bases). Sequenced here: PBMCs, sampled around 120 days after intestinal transplantation. Here the CDR3 reads CSVKSVGGGTDTQYF. CDR3 DNA: TGCAGCGTTAAGAGCGTTGGCGGGGGCACAGATACGCAGTATTTT.